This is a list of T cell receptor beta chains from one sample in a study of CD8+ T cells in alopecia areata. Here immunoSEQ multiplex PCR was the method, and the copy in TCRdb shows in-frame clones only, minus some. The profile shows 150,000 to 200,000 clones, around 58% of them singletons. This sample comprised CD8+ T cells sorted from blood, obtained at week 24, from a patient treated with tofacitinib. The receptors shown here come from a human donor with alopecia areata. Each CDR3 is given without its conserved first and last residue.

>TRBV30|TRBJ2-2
AWSGSNTGELF
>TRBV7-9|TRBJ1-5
ASSSTGANQPQH
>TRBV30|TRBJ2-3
AWSVAASTDTQY
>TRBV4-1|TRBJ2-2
ASSPLLPGELF
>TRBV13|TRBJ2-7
ASSSRTGLAGRNEQY
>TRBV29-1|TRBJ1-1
SVTGGSDTEAF
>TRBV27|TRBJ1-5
ASSPITGTGQPQH
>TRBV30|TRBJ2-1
AWTPRVTYNEQF
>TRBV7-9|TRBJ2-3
ASSQRLAGAHNGQY
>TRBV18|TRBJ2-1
ASSPRGSRTINEQF
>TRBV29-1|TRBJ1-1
LSEEGYTEAF
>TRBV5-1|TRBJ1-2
ASSFRGANYGYT
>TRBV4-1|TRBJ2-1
ASSQSQGNEQF
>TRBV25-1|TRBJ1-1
ASTGTGEMNTEAF
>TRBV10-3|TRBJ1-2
AISETNGYT
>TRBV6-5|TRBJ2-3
ASSTLPGQQY
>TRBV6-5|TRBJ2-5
ATWGSETQY
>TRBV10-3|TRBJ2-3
AISASGITDTQY
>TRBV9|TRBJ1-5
ASSVGAGPRQPQH
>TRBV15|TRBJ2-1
ATSRGTGESSYNEQF
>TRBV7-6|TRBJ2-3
ASSLGAGGDLDTQY
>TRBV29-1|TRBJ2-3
SVEGTDLFSRGGQY
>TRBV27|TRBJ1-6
ASSPQNRVTYNSPLH
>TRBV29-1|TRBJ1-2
SVEDGAASGYT
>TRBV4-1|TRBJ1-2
ASSGNRGDGYT
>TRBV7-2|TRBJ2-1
ASSLVPSGAYNEQF
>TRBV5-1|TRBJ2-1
ASSLHGTQDEQF
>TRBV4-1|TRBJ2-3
ASTRRQASTDTQY
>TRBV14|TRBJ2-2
ASSQDRTGLGTGELF
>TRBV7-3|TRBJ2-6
ASSSRGNGANVLT
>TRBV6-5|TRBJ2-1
ASSTGTSGGTEQF
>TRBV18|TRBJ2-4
ASSQDRGRNIQY
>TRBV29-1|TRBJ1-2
SVGEDRGYT
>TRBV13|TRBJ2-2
ASSLGLGQGNPNTGELF
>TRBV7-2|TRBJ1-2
ASSLEESTVDGGYT
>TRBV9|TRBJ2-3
ASSAVIQATDTQY
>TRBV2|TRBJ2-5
ASSLTDTKN
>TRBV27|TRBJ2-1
ASSLSKGYNEQF
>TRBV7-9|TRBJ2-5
ASSLAASQQETQY
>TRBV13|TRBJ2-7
ASSLGTGNYEQY
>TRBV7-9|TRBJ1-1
ASSGAPVEAF
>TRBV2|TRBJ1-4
ASLDRGNEKLF